The rows below give T cell receptor beta chains drawn from one sample of a study of blood T cell repertoires in COVID-19. Libraries were prepared by immunoSEQ multiplex PCR; TCRdb keeps only in-frame clonotypes and omits some of them. The table includes some 35,000 clones, about 80% detected once. Sequenced: peripheral blood. Receptors were obtained from an elderly man with acute or convalescent COVID-19. Both conserved end residues are part of each CDR3. D genes are given only for firm matches. Not every row has a clone size; where given, it reads once, few, many or a size class.

>TRBJ2-7|-|few|13|TRBV7-2
CASSSRRGYEQYF
TGTGCCAGCAGCTCTCGAAGGGGTTACGAGCAGTACTTC
>TRBJ1-6|TRBD1|-|14|TRBV5-1
CASGRTGLNSPLHF
TGCGCCAGCGGACGGACAGGGTTGAATTCACCCCTCCACTTT
>TRBJ1-2|TRBD1|once|15|TRBV6-4
CASRGQGRANYGYTF
TGTGCCAGCCGAGGACAGGGGCGAGCTAACTATGGCTACACCTTC
>TRBJ2-3|TRBD2|-|17|TRBV6-2/TRBV6-3
CASSYSSSGRGADTQYF
TGTGCCAGCAGTTACTCTTCTAGCGGGAGAGGAGCAGATACGCAGTATTTT
>TRBJ2-1|TRBD1|-|20|TRBV24-1
CATSGLPGQGTKSSYNEQFF
TGTGCCACCAGTGGTCTCCCGGGACAGGGGACGAAGAGCTCCTACAATGAGCAGTTCTTC
>TRBJ2-2|-|-|18|TRBV9
CASSVGIGEGLNTGELFF
TGTGCCAGCAGCGTAGGTATCGGTGAGGGTCTGAACACCGGGGAGCTGTTTTTT
>TRBJ2-2|TRBD2|few|16|TRBV11-3
CASSSGLAGNTGELFF
TGTGCCAGCAGCTCGGGACTAGCGGGGAACACCGGGGAGCTGTTTTTT
>TRBJ2-1|TRBD2|-|13|TRBV12-3/TRBV12-4
CASRTSGYNEQFF
TGTGCCAGTCGGACTAGCGGCTACAATGAGCAGTTCTTC
>TRBJ2-7|-|-|14|TRBV6-5
CASSNGQGGYEQYF
TGTGCCAGCAGTAACGGACAGGGAGGGTACGAGCAGTACTTC
>TRBJ2-2|-|-|15|TRBV7-3
CASSPGRANTGELFF
TGTGCCAGCAGCCCGGGTCGAGCGAACACCGGGGAGCTGTTTTTT
>TRBJ1-1|-|-|15|TRBV10-3
CAISESGQSNTEAFF
TGTGCCATCAGTGAGTCTGGACAGAGTAACACTGAAGCTTTCTTT
>TRBJ1-2|-|-|15|TRBV5-6
CASSLWFTSNYGYTF
TGTGCCAGCAGCTTGTGGTTTACATCTAACTATGGCTACACCTTC
>TRBJ2-5|-|-|15|TRBV21-1
CASSNTSGGGETQYF
TGTGCCAGTAGCAATACTAGCGGGGGGGGTGAGACCCAGTACTTC
>TRBJ1-6|-|many|14|TRBV10-1
CANFVSSYNSPLHF
TGCGCCAATTTCGTGAGCTCCTATAATTCACCCCTCCACTTT
>TRBJ2-5|-|-|13|TRBV18
CASSPSGLETQYF
TGTGCCAGCTCACCGTCGGGGTTAGAGACCCAGTACTTC
>TRBJ1-3|-|-|17|TRBV27
CASSFQGGPGSGNTIYF
TGTGCCAGCAGTTTCCAGGGCGGCCCAGGGTCTGGAAACACCATATATTTT
>TRBJ2-1|TRBD1|-|14|TRBV11-1
CASSLERQGNEQFF
TGTGCCAGCAGCTTAGAGAGACAGGGCAATGAGCAGTTCTTC
>TRBJ1-4|TRBD1|-|18|TRBV4-3
CASSRGQGVFWTNEKLFF
TGCGCCAGCAGCCGCGGACAGGGGGTATTTTGGACTAATGAAAAACTGTTTTTT
>TRBJ2-2|-|-|14|TRBV7-3
CASSLDSNTGELFF
TGTGCCAGCAGCTTAGATAGCAACACCGGGGAGCTGTTTTTT
>TRBJ1-6|-|once|14|TRBV28
CASSPQVGNSPLHF
TGTGCCAGCAGTCCCCAGGTGGGCAATTCACCCCTCCACTTT
>TRBJ1-4|TRBD1|-|16|TRBV19
CASSKDRGRVNEKLFF
TGTGCCAGTAGTAAGGACAGGGGGAGAGTTAATGAAAAACTGTTTTTT
>TRBJ2-1|TRBD2|-|16|TRBV5-1
CASNPTGTSGYNEQFF
TGCGCCAGCAACCCAACAGGGACTAGCGGATACAATGAGCAGTTCTTC
>TRBJ1-2|TRBD1|-|17|TRBV6-1
CASSEVGQGTTNYGYTF
TGTGCCAGCAGTGAAGTGGGACAGGGGACTACTAACTATGGCTACACCTTC
>TRBJ2-7|-|-|14|TRBV27
CASRSQDRFYEQYF
TGTGCCAGCAGGTCCCAGGACAGATTCTACGAGCAGTACTTC
>TRBJ2-3|TRBD1|-|17|TRBV4-3
CASSISVGTGSRNTQYF
TGCGCCAGCTCGATTTCAGTGGGGACAGGGTCGAGGAATACGCAGTATTTT
>TRBJ2-1|TRBD2|-|16|TRBV5-1
CASSPPGLGEGERQFF
TGCGCCAGCAGCCCACCGGGACTCGGGGAGGGTGAGAGGCAGTTCTTC
>TRBJ2-5|-|once|13|TRBV11-2
CASSFGGPETQYF
TGTGCCAGCAGCTTCGGGGGGCCGGAGACCCAGTACTTC
>TRBJ2-7|TRBD1|-|14|TRBV6-5
CASRTDRGFYEQYF
TGTGCCAGCAGGACGGACAGGGGGTTTTACGAGCAGTACTTC
>TRBJ2-7|-|-|14|TRBV19
CASSRYPRFDEQYF
TGTGCCAGTAGTCGTTATCCCCGGTTCGACGAGCAGTACTTC
>TRBJ2-5|TRBD2|-|15|TRBV5-1
CASSKTSGGRETQYF
TGCGCCAGCAGCAAGACTAGCGGGGGCCGAGAGACCCAGTACTTC
>TRBJ2-3|TRBD2|-|16|TRBV27
CASSPRTSRSTDTQYF
TGTGCCAGCAGTCCAAGGACTAGCCGTAGCACAGATACGCAGTATTTT
>TRBJ1-2|TRBD1|-|13|TRBV12-3/TRBV12-4
CASSLQGNYGYTF
TGTGCCAGCAGCCTACAGGGGAACTATGGCTACACCTTC
>TRBJ1-6|-|-|15|TRBV9
CASSVAPQGNSPLHF
TGTGCCAGCAGCGTAGCCCCCCAGGGGAATTCACCCCTCCACTTT
>TRBJ2-7|TRBD1|-|13|TRBV6-2/TRBV6-3
CASSRGTVYEQYF
TGTGCCAGCAGCCGAGGGACAGTCTACGAGCAGTACTTC
>TRBJ1-2|-|-|13|TRBV6-2/TRBV6-3
CASSRLLEYGYTF
TGTGCCAGCAGTCGACTGCTCGAGTATGGCTACACCTTC
>TRBJ1-2|TRBD1|-|13|TRBV30
CAWGRDRPYGYTF
TGTGCCTGGGGACGGGACAGACCGTATGGCTACACCTTC